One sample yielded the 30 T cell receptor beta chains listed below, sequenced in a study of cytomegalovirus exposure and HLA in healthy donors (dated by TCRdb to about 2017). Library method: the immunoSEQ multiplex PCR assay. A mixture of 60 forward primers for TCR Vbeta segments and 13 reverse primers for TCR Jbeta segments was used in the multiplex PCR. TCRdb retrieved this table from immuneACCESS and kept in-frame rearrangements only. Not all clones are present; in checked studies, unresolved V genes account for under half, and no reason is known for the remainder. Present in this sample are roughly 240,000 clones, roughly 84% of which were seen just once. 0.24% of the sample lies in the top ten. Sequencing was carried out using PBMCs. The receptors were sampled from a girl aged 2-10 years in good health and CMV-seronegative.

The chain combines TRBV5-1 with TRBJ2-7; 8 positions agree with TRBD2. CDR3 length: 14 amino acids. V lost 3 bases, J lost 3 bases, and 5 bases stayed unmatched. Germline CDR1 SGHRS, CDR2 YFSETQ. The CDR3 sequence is CASSSPGGGYEQYF. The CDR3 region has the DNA TGCGCCAGCAGCTCGCCCGGGGGGGGCTACGAGCAGTACTTC.

The CDR3 DNA sequence: TGCGCCAGCAGCTTCCGGGACACCTCCTACGAGCAGTACTTC. Residues: CASSFRDTSYEQYF. The V gene is TRBV5-1, the J gene TRBJ2-7, with D maybe TRBD1 (6 bases). Trimming shortened V by 2 bases and J by 0 bases, and 9 bases separated the two germline ends. This CDR3 has 14 residues. Germline CDR1 is SGHRS and CDR2 is YFSETQ.

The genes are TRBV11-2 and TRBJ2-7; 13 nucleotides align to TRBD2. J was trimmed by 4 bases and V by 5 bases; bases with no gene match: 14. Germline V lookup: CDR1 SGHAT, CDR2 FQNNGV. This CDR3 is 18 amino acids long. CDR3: CASSGRTSGSGAIYEQYF. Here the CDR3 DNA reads TGTGCCAGCAGCGGGAGGACTAGCGGGAGTGGGGCTATTTACGAGCAGTACTTC.

Here the CDR3 reads CASSWTRNNEQFF. DNA for the CDR3: TGTGCCAGCAGTTGGACAAGGAACAATGAGCAGTTCTTC. V gene TRBV7-3 combines with J gene TRBJ2-1; possible D gene TRBD1, 5 bases. Trimming took 6 bases from V and 5 from J, leaving 11 bases between them. From germline, CDR1 is SGHTA and CDR2 FQGTGA. This CDR3 region has 13 residues.

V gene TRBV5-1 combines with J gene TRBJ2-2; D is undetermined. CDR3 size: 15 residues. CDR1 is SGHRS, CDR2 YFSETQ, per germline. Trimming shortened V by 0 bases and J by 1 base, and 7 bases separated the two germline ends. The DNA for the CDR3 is TGCGCCAGCAGCTTGGTAAGACAGAACACCGGGGAGCTGTTTTTT. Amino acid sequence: CASSLVRQNTGELFF.

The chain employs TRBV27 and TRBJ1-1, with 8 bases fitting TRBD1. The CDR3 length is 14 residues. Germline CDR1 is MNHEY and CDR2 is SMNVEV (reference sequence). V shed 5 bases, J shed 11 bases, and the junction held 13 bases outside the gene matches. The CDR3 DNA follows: TGTGCCAGCAGTCTGACCCAAATCAGGGGGCCCGCTTTCTTT. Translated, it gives CASSLTQIRGPAFF.

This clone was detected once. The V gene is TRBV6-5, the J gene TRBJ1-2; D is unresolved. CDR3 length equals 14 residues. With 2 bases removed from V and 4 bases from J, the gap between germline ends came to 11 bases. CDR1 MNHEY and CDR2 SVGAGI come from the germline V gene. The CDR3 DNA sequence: TGTGCCAGCAGTTACAGACACAATATCTATGGCTACACCTTC. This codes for CASSYRHNIYGYTF.

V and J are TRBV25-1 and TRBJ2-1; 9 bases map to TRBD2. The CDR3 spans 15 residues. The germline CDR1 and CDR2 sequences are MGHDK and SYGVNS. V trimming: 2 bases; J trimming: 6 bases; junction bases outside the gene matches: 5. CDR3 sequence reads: CASSEGGGGANEQFF. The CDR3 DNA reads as TGTGCCAGCAGTGAAGGGGGCGGGGGGGCCAATGAGCAGTTCTTC.

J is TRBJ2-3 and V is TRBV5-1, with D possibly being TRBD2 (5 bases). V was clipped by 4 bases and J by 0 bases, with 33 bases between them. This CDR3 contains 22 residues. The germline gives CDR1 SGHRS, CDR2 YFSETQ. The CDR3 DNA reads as TGCGCCAGCAGCCGGCGGAGAGTTTATCTAGCTGAACCCCCAACTAGCACAGATACGCAGTATTTT. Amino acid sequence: CASSRRRVYLAEPPTSTDTQYF.

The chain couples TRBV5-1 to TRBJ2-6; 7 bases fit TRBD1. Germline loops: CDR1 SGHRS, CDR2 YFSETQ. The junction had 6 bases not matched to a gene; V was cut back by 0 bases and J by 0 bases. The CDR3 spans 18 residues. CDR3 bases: TGCGCCAGCAGCTTGGCCAAGGGGGCTCTCTCTGGGGCCAACGTCCTGACTTTC. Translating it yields CASSLAKGALSGANVLTF.

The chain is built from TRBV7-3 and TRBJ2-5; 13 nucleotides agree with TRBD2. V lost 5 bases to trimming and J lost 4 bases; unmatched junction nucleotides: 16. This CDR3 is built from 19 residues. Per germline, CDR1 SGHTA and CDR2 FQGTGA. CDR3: CASSPVRLAGGQGGETQYF. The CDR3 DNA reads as TGTGCCAGCAGCCCAGTTAGACTAGCGGGGGGCCAGGGGGGAGAGACCCAGTACTTC.

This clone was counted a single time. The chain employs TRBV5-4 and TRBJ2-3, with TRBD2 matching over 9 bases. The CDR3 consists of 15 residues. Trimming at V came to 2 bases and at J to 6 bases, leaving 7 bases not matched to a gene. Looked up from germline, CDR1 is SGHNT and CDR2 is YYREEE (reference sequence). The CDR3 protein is CASSFRAGGRDTQYF. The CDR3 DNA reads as TGTGCCAGCAGCTTCCGAGCGGGAGGTCGGGATACGCAGTATTTT.

As DNA, the CDR3 is TGTGCCAGTAGGCCCAGAGGGGGCTCTGGGGCCAACGTCCTGACTTTC. Translated, it gives CASRPRGGSGANVLTF. The V gene is TRBV19, the J gene TRBJ2-6; tentatively, D is TRBD1 (6 bases). Trimming took off 6 bases at V and 0 bases at J, with 12 bases between the two ends. Germline V gene lookup returns CDR1 LNHDA and CDR2 SQIVND (reference sequence). The CDR3 is 16 amino acids.

CDR3 nucleotides: TGTGCCAGCAGTTCGATCCGGAGCTCCCTATCCTACGAGCAGTACTTC. Residues: CASSSIRSSLSYEQYF. V usage is TRBV6-5 and J usage is TRBJ2-5; D remains ambiguous. The DNA end lines up better with TRBJ2-7; the J call may be wrong. This CDR3 spans 16 amino acids. Germline CDR1 is MNHEY and CDR2 is SVGAGI.

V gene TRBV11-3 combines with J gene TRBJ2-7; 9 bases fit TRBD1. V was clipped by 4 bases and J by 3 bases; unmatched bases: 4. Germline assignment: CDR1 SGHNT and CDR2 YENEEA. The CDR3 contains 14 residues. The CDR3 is CASSSGTGNYEQYF. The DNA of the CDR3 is TGTGCCAGCAGCTCTGGGACAGGGAACTACGAGCAGTACTTC.

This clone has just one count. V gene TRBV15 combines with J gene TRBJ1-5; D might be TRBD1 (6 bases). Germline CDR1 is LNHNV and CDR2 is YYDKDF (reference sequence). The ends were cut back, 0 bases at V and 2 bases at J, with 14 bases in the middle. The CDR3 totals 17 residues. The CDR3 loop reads CATSRDRGGTGNQPQHF. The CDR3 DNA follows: TGTGCCACCAGCAGAGATCGGGGGGGCACGGGCAATCAGCCCCAGCATTTT.

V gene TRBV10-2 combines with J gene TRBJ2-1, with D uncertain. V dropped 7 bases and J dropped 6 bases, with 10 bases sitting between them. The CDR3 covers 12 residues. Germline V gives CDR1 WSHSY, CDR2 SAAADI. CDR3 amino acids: CASIFGGNEQFF. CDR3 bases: TGCGCCAGCATCTTTGGCGGCAATGAGCAGTTCTTC.

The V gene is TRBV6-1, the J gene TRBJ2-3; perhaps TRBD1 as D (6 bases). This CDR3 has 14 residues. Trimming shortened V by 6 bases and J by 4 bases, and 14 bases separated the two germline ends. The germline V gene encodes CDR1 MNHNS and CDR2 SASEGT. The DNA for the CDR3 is TGTGCCAGCAGCCGAGGGGGAAGCTCAGATACGCAGTATTTT. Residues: CASSRGGSSDTQYF.

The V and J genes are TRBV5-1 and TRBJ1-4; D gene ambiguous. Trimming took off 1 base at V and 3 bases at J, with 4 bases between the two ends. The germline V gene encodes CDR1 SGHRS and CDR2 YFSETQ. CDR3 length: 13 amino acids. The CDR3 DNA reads TGCGCCAGCAGCTTGTCAGCTAATGAAAAACTGTTTTTT. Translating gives CASSLSANEKLFF.

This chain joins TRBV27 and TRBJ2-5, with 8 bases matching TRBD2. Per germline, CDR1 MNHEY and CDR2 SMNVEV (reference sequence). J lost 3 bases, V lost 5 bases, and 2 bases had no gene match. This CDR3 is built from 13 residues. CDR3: CASSGAGEETQYF. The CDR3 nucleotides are TGTGCCAGCAGTGGAGCGGGAGAAGAGACCCAGTACTTC.

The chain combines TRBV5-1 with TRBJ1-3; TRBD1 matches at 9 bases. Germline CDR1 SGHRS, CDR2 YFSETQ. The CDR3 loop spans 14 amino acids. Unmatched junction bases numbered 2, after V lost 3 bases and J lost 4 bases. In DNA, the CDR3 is TGCGCCAGCAGCTGGACAGGGGAAGGAAACACCATATATTTT. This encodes CASSWTGEGNTIYF.

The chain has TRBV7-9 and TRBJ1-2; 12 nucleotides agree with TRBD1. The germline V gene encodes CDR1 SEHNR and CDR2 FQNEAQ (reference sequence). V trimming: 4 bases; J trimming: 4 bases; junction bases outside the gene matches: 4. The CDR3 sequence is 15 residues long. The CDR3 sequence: CASSYGTGGPYGYTF. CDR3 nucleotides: TGTGCCAGCAGCTATGGGACAGGGGGCCCCTATGGCTACACCTTC.

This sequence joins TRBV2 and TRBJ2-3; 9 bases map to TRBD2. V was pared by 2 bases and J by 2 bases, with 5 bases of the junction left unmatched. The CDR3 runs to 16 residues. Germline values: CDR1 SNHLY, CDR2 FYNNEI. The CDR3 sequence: CASSESASGNTDTQYF. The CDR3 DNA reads TGTGCCAGCAGTGAATCGGCTAGCGGGAACACAGATACGCAGTATTTT.

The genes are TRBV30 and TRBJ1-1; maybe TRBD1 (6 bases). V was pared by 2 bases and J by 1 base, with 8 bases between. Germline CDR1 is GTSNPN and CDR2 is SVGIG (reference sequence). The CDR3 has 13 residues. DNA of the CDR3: TGTGCCTGGAGTTTACAGGGGAACACTGAAGCTTTCTTT. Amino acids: CAWSLQGNTEAFF. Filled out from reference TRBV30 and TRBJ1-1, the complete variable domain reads SQTIHQWPATLVQPVGSPLSLECTVEGTSNPNLYWYRQAAGRGLQLLFYSVGIGQISSEVPQNLSASRPQDRQFILSSKKLLLSDSGFYLCAWSLQGNTEAFFGQGTRLTVV.

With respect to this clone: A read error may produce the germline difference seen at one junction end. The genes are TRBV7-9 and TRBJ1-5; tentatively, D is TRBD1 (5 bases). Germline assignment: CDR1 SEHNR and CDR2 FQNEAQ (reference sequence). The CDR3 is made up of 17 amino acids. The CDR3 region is CSSSLGWGGYSNQPQHF. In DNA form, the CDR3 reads TGTTCCAGCAGCTTAGGTTGGGGGGGGTATAGCAATCAGCCCCAGCATTTT.

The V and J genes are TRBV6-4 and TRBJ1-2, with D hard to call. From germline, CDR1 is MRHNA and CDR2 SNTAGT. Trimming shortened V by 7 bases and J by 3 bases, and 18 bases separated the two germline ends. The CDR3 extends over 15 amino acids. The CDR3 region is CASIPCSLDYYGYTF. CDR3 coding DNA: TGTGCCAGCATCCCTTGCAGCCTCGACTACTATGGCTACACCTTC.

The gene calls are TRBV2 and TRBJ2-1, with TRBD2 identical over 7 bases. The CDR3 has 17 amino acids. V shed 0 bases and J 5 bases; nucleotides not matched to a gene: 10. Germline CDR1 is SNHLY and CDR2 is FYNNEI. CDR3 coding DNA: TGTGCCAGCAGTGAAGCGCGCGGCGGGAGTCGCGACAATGAGCAGTTCTTC. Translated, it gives CASSEARGGSRDNEQFF.

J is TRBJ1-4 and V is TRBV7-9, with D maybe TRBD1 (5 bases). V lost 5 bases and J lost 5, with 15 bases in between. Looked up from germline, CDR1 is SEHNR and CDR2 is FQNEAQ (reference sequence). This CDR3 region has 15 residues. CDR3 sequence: CASSPQGEGNEKLFF. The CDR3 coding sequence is TGTGCCAGCAGCCCCCAAGGGGAGGGGAATGAAAAACTGTTTTTT.

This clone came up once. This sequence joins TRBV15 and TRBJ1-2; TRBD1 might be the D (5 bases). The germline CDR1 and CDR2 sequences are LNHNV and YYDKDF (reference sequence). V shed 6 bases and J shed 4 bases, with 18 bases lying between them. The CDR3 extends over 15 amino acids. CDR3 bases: TGTGCCACCAGGGCACCGGGACGGGAGGTCTATGGCTACACCTTC. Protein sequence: CATRAPGREVYGYTF.

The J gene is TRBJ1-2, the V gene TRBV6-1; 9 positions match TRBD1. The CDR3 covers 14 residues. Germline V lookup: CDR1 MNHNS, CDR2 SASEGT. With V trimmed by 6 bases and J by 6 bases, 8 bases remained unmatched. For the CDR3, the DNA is TGTGCCAGCAGCGTCGACAGGGGGAGGGATGGCTACACCTTC. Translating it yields CASSVDRGRDGYTF.